The T cell receptor beta chain under discussion was sequenced for a study of blood T cell repertoires in COVID-19. The CDR3 is 20 amino acids. The germline CDR1 and CDR2 sequences are ENHRY and SYGVKD. J was trimmed by 2 bases and V by 2 bases; bases with no gene match: 11. The data were produced by immunoSEQ multiplex PCR, yet TCRdb's version contains in-frame clones alone and is incomplete. The sample has just under 150,000 clones, roughly 84% seen once. The sequencing input was peripheral blood. The chain couples TRBV10-3 to TRBJ2-1; 14 bases align to TRBD2. This TCR derives from a human donor in a cohort sampled during active COVID-19. CDR3 in amino acids: CAISEPGKRLAGGAYNEQFF. In DNA, the CDR3 is TGTGCCATCAGTGAGCCGGGCAAGCGACTAGCGGGGGGGGCCTACAATGAGCAGTTCTTC.